Below, 10 T cell receptor beta chains from the same sample are listed, as sequenced in a study of control samples from healthy donors and cancer patients. The table came from immunoSEQ multiplex PCR; TCRdb's copy has only in-frame clones and leaves some out. Of some 210,000 clones listed, roughly nine tenths are singletons. Sequencing input: blood. Every receptor here comes from a man aged 30 to 39 in good health.

This chain joins TRBV7-2 and TRBJ1-3; TRBD1 aligns across 8 bases. After removal of 2 bases from V and 4 bases from J, the junction contained 7 bases not matched to a gene. The CDR3 consists of 16 residues. CDR1 and CDR2 from the germline V gene are SGHTA and FQGNSA. CDR3 amino acids: CASSLYGTGNGNTIYF. DNA of the CDR3: TGTGCCAGCAGCTTATACGGGACAGGCAACGGAAACACCATATATTTT.

This clone has a single count. This rearrangement joins TRBV7-2 to TRBJ2-7; tentatively, D is TRBD1 (6 bases). Germline assignment: CDR1 SGHTA and CDR2 FQGNSA. The CDR3 extends over 14 amino acids. Trimming left V 3 bases short and J 4 bases short, with 13 bases between. The CDR3 DNA reads as TGTGCCAGCAGCTTTGCCAGGGGCCCTTACGAGCAGTACTTC. Amino acid sequence: CASSFARGPYEQYF. Looking up the rest from reference TRBV7-2 and TRBJ2-7 gives the full variable domain: GAGVSQSPSNKVTEKGKDVELRCDPISGHTALYWYRQSLGQGLEFLIYFQGNSAPDKSGLPSDRFSAERTGGSVSTLTIQRTQQEDSAVYLCASSFARGPYEQYFGPGTRLTVT.

J is TRBJ1-2 and V is TRBV6-5, with D perhaps TRBD1 (6 bases). CDR3 length: 14 amino acids. Germline V gene data show CDR1 as MNHEY and CDR2 as SVGAGI. Between the trimmed V and J ends, which lost 5 bases and 0 bases, there was a span of 10 bases. The CDR3 DNA is TGTGCCAGCAGTCAACAGGGACCTAACTATGGCTACACCTTC. Translating gives CASSQQGPNYGYTF.

The chain recombines TRBV30 with TRBJ1-5, with 7 bases identical to TRBD1. With V trimmed by 2 bases and J by 0 bases, 7 bases remained unmatched. The CDR3 covers 16 residues. The germline V gene has CDR1 GTSNPN and CDR2 SVGIG (reference sequence). The CDR3 here is CAWSSQGQYSNQPQHF. DNA of the CDR3: TGTGCCTGGAGTTCCCAGGGACAGTATAGCAATCAGCCCCAGCATTTT.

This chain connects TRBV6-1 to TRBJ1-6; maybe TRBD1 (6 bases). Trimming pared 1 base from V and 7 bases from J, leaving 14 bases between. The CDR3 length is 16 residues. The germline CDR1 and CDR2 sequences are MNHNS and SASEGT. CDR3 nucleotide sequence: TGTGCCAGCAGTGAAGATCGGGGGGGCAAAAATTCACCCCTCCACTTT. Its translation: CASSEDRGGKNSPLHF.

The chain recombines TRBV6-4 with TRBJ2-1, with a tentative D call TRBD1 (5 bases). This CDR3 comprises 15 residues. Germline-derived CDR1 and CDR2 are MRHNA and SNTAGT. Deletions cut 3 bases from V and 0 bases from J, with 9 bases between. Here the CDR3 DNA reads TGTGCCAGCAGTGATGGGGCAGGCTCCTACAATGAGCAGTTCTTC. Its protein product is CASSDGAGSYNEQFF.

Concerning this clone itself: The same CDR3 also results from other DNA sequences found in this sample. The chain recombines TRBV19 with TRBJ1-5; no clear D. Germline CDR1 LNHDA, CDR2 SQIVND (reference sequence). The V gene lost 5 bases and the J gene lost 4 bases, with 15 bases spanning the gap. The CDR3 is 15 residues long. The CDR3 sequence is CASSSQAHTNQPQHF. The CDR3 DNA is TGTGCCAGTAGTTCCCAAGCCCATACTAATCAGCCCCAGCATTTT.

The chain couples TRBV27 to TRBJ1-4; D is unclear. This CDR3 is 16 amino acids long. Germline assignment: CDR1 MNHEY and CDR2 SMNVEV (reference sequence). Trimming removed 4 bases at V and 5 bases at J, with 17 bases between. The CDR3 is CASSSSLQVKNEKLFF. CDR3 nucleotides: TGTGCCAGCAGTTCCTCACTCCAAGTAAAGAATGAAAAACTGTTTTTT.

The CDR3 bases are TGTGCCAGCAGCCAAGATCGGCAGGGGAAAGCTTTCTTT. It codes for CASSQDRQGKAFF. V and J are TRBV14 and TRBJ1-1, with D possibly matching TRBD1 (6 bases). Trimming took 0 bases from V and 9 from J, leaving 11 bases between them. Germline V CDR1 and CDR2: SGHDN, FVKESK. This CDR3 has 13 amino acids.

V and J are TRBV6-5 and TRBJ2-7, with TRBD2 identical over 15 bases. Germline CDR1 MNHEY, CDR2 SVGAGI. This CDR3 spans 16 amino acids. The V gene end was trimmed by 4 bases and the J gene end by 6 bases; junction bases not matched to a gene: 7. CDR3 protein: CASSSGLAGGPREQYF. Written as DNA, the CDR3 is TGTGCCAGCAGTTCAGGACTAGCGGGGGGGCCCCGCGAGCAGTACTTC.